What follows are 27 T cell receptor beta chains derived from one specimen sequenced in a study of vaccination effects on CD4 cells after COVID-19. Sequencing used immunoSEQ multiplex PCR; TCRdb keeps in-frame clones, though not all of them. The sample lists 70,000 or so clones, around 73% occurring once. For these receptors, no antigen is known. Upon completion of under eleven days in culture, CD4+ T cells were isolated. Either the mRNA-1273 or the BNT162b2 vaccine was given to participants as two doses. The sequenced sample was CD4+ T cells from PBMCs cultured without peptide, obtained after COVID-19 vaccination. Receptors originate from a human donor who received a COVID-19 vaccine.

The chain is built from TRBV3-1 (or the pseudogene TRBV3-2) and TRBJ1-1; a weak D match, TRBD1 (6 bases). V was pared by 1 base and J by 1 base, with 7 bases between. The CDR3 is made up of 14 amino acids. Germline CDR1 LGHDT, CDR2 YNNKEL (reference sequence). CDR3 DNA: TGTGCCAGCAGCCAAGGGGGACAGAACACTGAAGCTTTCTTT. It translates to CASSQGGQNTEAFF.

This clone was observed once. The chain has TRBV11-1 and TRBJ2-3; 8 bases match TRBD2. Germline lookup yields CDR1 SGHAT and CDR2 FQDESV (reference sequence). The CDR3 sequence is 16 residues long. V shed 5 bases and J 0 bases; nucleotides not matched to a gene: 7. CDR3 nucleotide sequence: TGTGCCAGCAGCCGCCTGTCGGGGGGGAGCACAGATACGCAGTATTTT. The encoded protein is CASSRLSGGSTDTQYF.

J is TRBJ1-6 and V is TRBV4-2; D not resolved. Germline lookup yields CDR1 LGHNA and CDR2 YNFKEQ. Trimming took off 5 bases at V and 4 bases at J, with 9 bases between the two ends. This CDR3 contains 14 residues. Here the CDR3 DNA reads TGTGCCAGCAGCTTTGGAAATTATAATTCACCCCTCCACTTT. Protein sequence: CASSFGNYNSPLHF.

The CDR3 nucleotides read TGTGCCTGGAGTGTCGGAGGACTACCAATCTCTGGAAACACCATATATTTT. Amino acids: CAWSVGGLPISGNTIYF. The chain is built from TRBV30 and TRBJ1-3; D not resolved. V lost 0 bases and J lost 0, with 15 bases in between. The CDR3 is 17 amino acids. Per germline, CDR1 GTSNPN and CDR2 SVGIG (reference sequence).

This chain joins TRBV18 and TRBJ2-3, with D uncertain. The V end was cut by 6 bases, the J end by 4 bases, with 23 bases between. This CDR3 has 17 amino acids. Germline CDR1 KGHSH, CDR2 LQKENI. The CDR3: CASSRPPGSDRADTQYF. The DNA of the CDR3 is TGTGCCAGCTCCCGACCCCCGGGCAGCGATAGAGCAGATACGCAGTATTTT.

This chain connects TRBV5-4 to TRBJ1-2; TRBD1 aligns across 10 bases. After removal of 4 bases from V and 4 bases from J, the junction contained 7 bases not matched to a gene. CDR1 SGHNT and CDR2 YYREEE come from the germline V gene (reference sequence). The CDR3 length is 15 residues. The DNA for the CDR3 is TGTGCCAGCAGCCTAGGACAGGGGGGAATCTATGGCTACACCTTC. Translating it yields CASSLGQGGIYGYTF. Full variable domain (remainder filled in from reference TRBV5-4 and TRBJ1-2): ETGVTQSPTHLIKTRGQQVTLRCSSQSGHNTVSWYQQALGQGPQFIFQYYREEENGRGNFPPRFSGLQFPNYSSELNVNALELDDSALYLCASSLGQGGIYGYTFGSGTRLTVV.

The chain links TRBV5-3 to TRBJ2-5; perhaps TRBD1 as D (6 bases). TRBV5-3 is noted as an ORF with a role that remains uncertain. The CDR3 loop spans 15 amino acids. V shed 4 bases and J shed 5 bases, with 18 bases lying between them. The CDR3 sequence: CARSILRTGWETQYF. In nucleotides, the CDR3 is TGTGCCAGAAGCATACTACGAACAGGGTGGGAGACCCAGTACTTC.

This clone was found a few times. The chain combines TRBV18 with TRBJ1-2; 7 bases line up with TRBD1. Germline values: CDR1 KGHSH, CDR2 LQKENI. Trimming removed 0 bases from V and 4 bases from J; junction bases left unmatched: 5. The CDR3 length is 15 residues. The CDR3 DNA reads as TGTGCCAGCTCACCACCAGGGGACAGCACCTATGGCTACACCTTC. Protein: CASSPPGDSTYGYTF.

This clone was observed a handful of times. The genes are TRBV5-1 and TRBJ2-1; 7 bases map to TRBD2. Germline CDR1 reads SGHRS; CDR2 reads YFSETQ. There are 15 residues in the CDR3. V was clipped by 3 bases and J by 2 bases; unmatched bases: 5. The CDR3 region has the DNA TGCGCCAGCAGCTGGACGGGACTAACCTACAATGAGCAGTTCTTC. This codes for CASSWTGLTYNEQFF.

This chain connects TRBV10-2 to TRBJ2-7; D not certain. The V and J ends lost 6 bases and 6 bases respectively, with 15 bases between them. Germline-derived CDR1 and CDR2 are WSHSY and SAAADI. The CDR3 is 13 residues long. The CDR3 reads CASSVRTTGEQYV. The CDR3 nucleotides are TGCGCCAGCAGCGTTCGGACCACGGGCGAGCAGTACGTC.

This sequence joins TRBV4-3 and TRBJ2-2; tentative D call: TRBD2 (6 bases). V gave up 0 bases and J gave up 7 bases, with 6 bases separating them. The CDR3 extends over 13 amino acids. Germline loops: CDR1 LGHNA, CDR2 YSLEER. The CDR3 reads CASSQEEGGELFF. DNA for the CDR3: TGCGCCAGCAGCCAAGAGGAGGGCGGGGAGCTGTTTTTT.

The chain links TRBV5-8 to TRBJ1-6, with D unresolved. V was clipped by 0 bases and J by 8 bases, with 9 bases between them. CDR1 is SGHTS and CDR2 is YDEGEE in the germline V gene. The CDR3 is 14 residues long. The CDR3 sequence is CASSLVGFDSPLHF. DNA for the CDR3: TGTGCCAGCAGCTTGGTAGGGTTCGATTCACCCCTCCACTTT.

A single count supports this clone. This sequence joins TRBV6-5 and TRBJ1-2; possible D gene TRBD1, 5 bases. CDR1 and CDR2 (germline): MNHEY, SVGAGI. V lost 10 bases, J lost 2 bases, and 17 bases lay in between. CDR3 length: 14 amino acids. DNA of the CDR3: TGTGCCACGGGGGGGGAGGCTTGGAACTATGGCTACACCTTC. Translating it yields CATGGEAWNYGYTF.

This rearrangement joins TRBV29-1 to TRBJ2-5; 11 nucleotides align to TRBD2. V was pared by 6 bases and J by 5 bases, with 11 bases of the junction left unmatched. The CDR3 contains 15 residues. CDR1 is SQVTM, CDR2 ANQGSEA, per germline. CDR3 nucleotides: TGCAGCGTCGATCTTAGCGGGGGGGCTGGGGAGACCCAGTACTTC. Protein: CSVDLSGGAGETQYF.

The chain joins TRBV18 to TRBJ2-3; 7 nucleotides match TRBD1. The CDR3 sequence is 16 residues long. V dropped 2 bases and J dropped 1; count of bases not matched to a gene: 6. Germline CDR1 and CDR2: KGHSH and LQKENI. The CDR3, as DNA: TGTGCCAGCTCACCAATAAGGGGGCTTGGCACAGATACGCAGTATTTT. This gives the protein CASSPIRGLGTDTQYF.

The chain is built from TRBV5-6 and TRBJ1-1; D gene ambiguous. Trimming removed 1 base at V and 0 bases at J, with 16 bases between. The CDR3 sequence is 17 residues long. Germline V gene data show CDR1 as SGHDT and CDR2 as YYEEEE. The CDR3 bases are TGTGCCAGCAGCTTGTTTGCCTTCCACGGGATGAACACTGAAGCTTTCTTT. The encoded protein is CASSLFAFHGMNTEAFF.

The J gene is TRBJ2-1, the V gene TRBV14; D remains unclear. Germline CDR1 SGHDN, CDR2 FVKESK. With 1 base removed from V and 0 bases from J, the gap between germline ends came to 10 bases. The CDR3 covers 16 residues. CDR3 amino acids: CASSQGVRGSYNEQFF. CDR3 nucleotides: TGTGCCAGCAGCCAAGGGGTCAGAGGCTCCTACAATGAGCAGTTCTTC.

The V gene is TRBV30, the J gene TRBJ2-4; D possibly corresponds to TRBD1 (5 bases). Trimming pared 0 bases from V and 0 bases from J, leaving 9 bases between. The CDR3 runs to 15 residues. CDR1 and CDR2 (germline): GTSNPN, SVGIG (reference sequence). CDR3 loop: CAWSVDSLAKNIQYF. The CDR3 region has the DNA TGTGCCTGGAGTGTCGACAGCTTAGCCAAAAACATTCAGTACTTC.

The V gene is TRBV18, the J gene TRBJ1-5; D not resolved. Germline CDR1 is KGHSH and CDR2 is LQKENI. There are 17 residues in the CDR3. The ends were cut back, 1 base at V and 2 bases at J, with 15 bases in the middle. The CDR3 spells CASSPLGPSPGNQPQHF. Here the CDR3 DNA reads TGTGCCAGCTCACCACTCGGACCCTCCCCTGGCAATCAGCCCCAGCATTTT.

The chain recombines TRBV5-1 with TRBJ1-4; D not certain. Germline V gene sequence: CDR1 SGHRS, CDR2 YFSETQ. Trimming pared 7 bases from V and 4 bases from J, leaving 17 bases between. CDR3 size: 15 residues. The CDR3 region is CASRRGMYSNEKLFF. CDR3 bases: TGCGCCAGCCGACGAGGGATGTACAGTAATGAAAAACTGTTTTTT.

The rearrangement joins TRBV14 to TRBJ1-4; 9 bases are a match to TRBD1. Germline CDR1 SGHDN, CDR2 FVKESK. The CDR3 runs to 15 residues. The junction had 3 bases not matched to a gene; V was cut back by 4 bases and J by 3 bases. The CDR3 coding sequence is TGTGCCAGCAGCCCCTGGGACAGGGCTAATGAAAAACTGTTTTTT. This translates into CASSPWDRANEKLFF.

This clone was seen once. The genes are TRBV6-1 and TRBJ1-3; no definite D call. With 2 bases removed from V and 0 bases from J, the gap between germline ends came to 11 bases. Germline V gives CDR1 MNHNS, CDR2 SASEGT. This CDR3 has 16 residues. The CDR3 spells CASSEQDPSSGNTIYF. The CDR3 coding sequence is TGTGCCAGCAGTGAACAGGACCCTAGCTCTGGAAACACCATATATTTT.

The chain employs TRBV30 and TRBJ1-6, with a tentative D call TRBD1 (6 bases). Trimming pared 6 bases from V and 10 bases from J, leaving 25 bases between. The germline V gene has CDR1 GTSNPN and CDR2 SVGIG (reference sequence). This CDR3 region has 16 residues. CDR3 nucleotide sequence: TGTGCCTGTCTATTGGGGGGCAGCTGGATCGGATCACCCCTCCACTTT. Translated, it gives CACLLGGSWIGSPLHF.

CDR3 residues: CASSLTPLLAGRTDTQYF. The CDR3 region has the DNA TGTGCCAGCAGTCTCACCCCACTACTAGCGGGGAGGACAGATACGCAGTATTTT. J is TRBJ2-3 and V is TRBV2, with 10 bases aligning to TRBD2. V shed 5 bases and J 3 bases; nucleotides not matched to a gene: 14. This CDR3 is 18 amino acids long. The germline CDR1 and CDR2 sequences are SNHLY and FYNNEI.

A few counts support this clone. The chain carries TRBV30 and TRBJ2-3; D might be TRBD1 (5 bases). The CDR3 is made up of 15 amino acids. Per the germline V gene, CDR1 is GTSNPN and CDR2 is SVGIG (reference sequence). Trimming shortened V by 2 bases and J by 0 bases, and 12 bases separated the two germline ends. The CDR3 region has the DNA TGTGCCTGGAGTTTAACAGGTTCTAGCACAGATACGCAGTATTTT. It codes for CAWSLTGSSTDTQYF.

The rearrangement uses TRBV28 and TRBJ2-3, with 7 bases that match TRBD1. CDR3 length: 16 amino acids. CDR1 is MDHEN, CDR2 SYDVKM, per germline. V was clipped by 8 bases and J by 6 bases; unmatched bases: 17. The DNA of the CDR3 is TGTGCCAGCTTCCCTCAGGGTAGGGGGCCCCCCGATACGCAGTATTTT. Its protein product is CASFPQGRGPPDTQYF.

This clone turned up a few times. This sequence joins TRBV2 and TRBJ2-3, with 10 bases fitting TRBD2. Germline-derived CDR1 and CDR2 are SNHLY and FYNNEI. This CDR3 is built from 15 residues. Unmatched junction bases numbered 14, after V lost 8 bases and J lost 9 bases. The CDR3 region is CASGRESGGANTQYF. As DNA, the CDR3 is TGTGCCAGCGGGAGGGAAAGCGGGGGGGCCAACACGCAGTATTTT. Complete variable domain (other parts from reference TRBV2 and TRBJ2-3): EPEVTQTPSHQVTQMGQEVILRCVPISNHLYFYWYRQILGQKVEFLVSFYNNEISEKSEIFDDQFSVERPDGSNFTLKIRSTKLEDSAMYFCASGRESGGANTQYFGPGTRLTVL.